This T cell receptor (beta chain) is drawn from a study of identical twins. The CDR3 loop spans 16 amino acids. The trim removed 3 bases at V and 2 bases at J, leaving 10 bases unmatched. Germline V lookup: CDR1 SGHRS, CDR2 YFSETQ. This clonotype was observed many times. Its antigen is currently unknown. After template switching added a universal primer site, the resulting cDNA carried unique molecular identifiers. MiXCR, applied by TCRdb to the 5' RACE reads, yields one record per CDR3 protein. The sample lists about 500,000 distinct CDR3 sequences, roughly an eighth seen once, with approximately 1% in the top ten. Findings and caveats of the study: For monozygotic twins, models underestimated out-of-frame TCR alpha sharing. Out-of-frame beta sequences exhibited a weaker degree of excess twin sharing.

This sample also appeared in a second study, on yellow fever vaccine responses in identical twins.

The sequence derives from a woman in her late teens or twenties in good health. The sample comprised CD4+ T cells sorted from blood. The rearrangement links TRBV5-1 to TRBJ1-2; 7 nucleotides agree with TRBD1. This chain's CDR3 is CASSSGQRAGNYGYTF. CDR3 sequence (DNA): TGCGCCAGCAGCTCGGGACAGAGGGCAGGGAACTATGGCTACACCTTC.